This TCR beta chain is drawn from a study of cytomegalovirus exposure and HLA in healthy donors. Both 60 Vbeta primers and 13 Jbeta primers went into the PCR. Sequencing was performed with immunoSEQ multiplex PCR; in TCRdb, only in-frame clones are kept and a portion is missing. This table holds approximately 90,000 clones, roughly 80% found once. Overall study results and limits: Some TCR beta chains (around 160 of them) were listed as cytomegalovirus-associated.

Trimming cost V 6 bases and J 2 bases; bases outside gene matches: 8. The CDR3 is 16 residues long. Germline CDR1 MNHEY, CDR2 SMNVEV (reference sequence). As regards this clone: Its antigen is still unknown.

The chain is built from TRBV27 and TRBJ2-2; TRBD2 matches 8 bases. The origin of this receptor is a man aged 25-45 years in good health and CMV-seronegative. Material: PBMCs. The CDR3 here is CASRVGLAANTGELFF. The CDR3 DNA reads TGTGCCAGCAGGGTAGGACTAGCAGCCAACACCGGGGAGCTGTTTTTT.